This T cell receptor (beta chain) was obtained from a study of T-cell memory formation after mild COVID-19. Study background: TCR clusters mostly belonged to single donors. The study's findings and limits: Among contracting clones, CD4+ were mainly CM/EM and CD8+ enriched in EMRA. Clones that got smaller from day 15 to 85 had even CD4/CD8, while clones growing later tipped toward CD4+.

Constant-segment-primed 5'RACE gave TCR alpha and TCR beta cDNA libraries with sample barcodes and UMIs. TCRdb processed the 5' RACE reads anew with MiXCR; each CDR3 protein has one entry. The sample lists 290,000 or so distinct CDR3 sequences; roughly a fifth were seen once. The CDR3 length is 14 residues. Germline CDR1 LGHNA, CDR2 YSLEER. V dropped 1 base and J dropped 5 bases, with 11 bases sitting between them. Concerning this clonotype itself: Its target is unknown.

The clonotype originates from a man between 18 and 35 years old who had mild COVID-19 (a few samples of this study predate the infection). Cell type and time point are not known. The material sequenced was PBMCs or a T cell subset sorted from them (not recorded which). V gene TRBV4-3 combines with J gene TRBJ1-2; D is unclear. CDR3 protein: CASSQVPSAYGYTF. DNA for the CDR3: TGCGCCAGCAGCCAAGTCCCGTCCGCTTATGGCTACACCTTC.